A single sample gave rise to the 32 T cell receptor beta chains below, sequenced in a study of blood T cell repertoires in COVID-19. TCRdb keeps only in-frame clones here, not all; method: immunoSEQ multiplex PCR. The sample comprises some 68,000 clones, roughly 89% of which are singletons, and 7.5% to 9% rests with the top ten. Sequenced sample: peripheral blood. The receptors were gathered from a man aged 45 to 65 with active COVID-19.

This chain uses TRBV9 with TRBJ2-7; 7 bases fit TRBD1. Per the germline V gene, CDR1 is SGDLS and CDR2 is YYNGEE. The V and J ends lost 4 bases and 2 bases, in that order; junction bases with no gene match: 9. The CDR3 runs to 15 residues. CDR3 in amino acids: CASSPGGSPTYEQYF. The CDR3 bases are TGTGCCAGCAGCCCAGGGGGTAGTCCCACCTACGAGCAGTACTTC.

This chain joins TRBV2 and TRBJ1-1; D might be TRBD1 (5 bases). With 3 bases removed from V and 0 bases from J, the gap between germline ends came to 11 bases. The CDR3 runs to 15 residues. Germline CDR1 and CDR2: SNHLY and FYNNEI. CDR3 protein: CASSEQGPMNTEAFF. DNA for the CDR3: TGTGCCAGCAGTGAGCAGGGCCCAATGAACACTGAAGCTTTCTTT. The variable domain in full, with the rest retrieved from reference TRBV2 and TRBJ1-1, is EPEVTQTPSHQVTQMGQEVILRCVPISNHLYFYWYRQILGQKVEFLVSFYNNEISEKSEIFDDQFSVERPDGSNFTLKIRSTKLEDSAMYFCASSEQGPMNTEAFFGQGTRLTVV.

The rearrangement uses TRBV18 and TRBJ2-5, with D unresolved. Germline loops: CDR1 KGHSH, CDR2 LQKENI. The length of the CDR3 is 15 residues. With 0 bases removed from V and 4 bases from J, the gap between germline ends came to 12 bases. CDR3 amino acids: CASSPPTQVRETQYF. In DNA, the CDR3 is TGTGCCAGCTCACCACCGACCCAGGTTCGAGAGACCCAGTACTTC.

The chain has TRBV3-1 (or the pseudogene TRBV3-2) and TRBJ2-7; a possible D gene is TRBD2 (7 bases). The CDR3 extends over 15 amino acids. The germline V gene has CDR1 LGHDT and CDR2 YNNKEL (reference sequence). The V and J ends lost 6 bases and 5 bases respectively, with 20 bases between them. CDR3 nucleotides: TGTGCCAGCAGTCGCAAGGGGGGAGGGCTCGACGAGCAGTACTTC. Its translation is CASSRKGGGLDEQYF.

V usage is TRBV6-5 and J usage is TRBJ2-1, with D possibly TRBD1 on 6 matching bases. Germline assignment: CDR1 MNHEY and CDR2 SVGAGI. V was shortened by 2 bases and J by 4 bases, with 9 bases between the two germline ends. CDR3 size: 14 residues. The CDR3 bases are TGTGCCAGCAGTTACGGGGGCCGGTACAATGAGCAGTTCTTC. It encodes CASSYGGRYNEQFF.

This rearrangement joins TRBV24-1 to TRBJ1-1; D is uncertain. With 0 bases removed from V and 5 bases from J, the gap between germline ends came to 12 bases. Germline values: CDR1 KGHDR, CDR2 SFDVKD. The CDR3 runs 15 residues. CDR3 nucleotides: TGTGCCACCAGTGATTTGGAGGTTGAGCGAACTGAAGCTTTCTTT. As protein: CATSDLEVERTEAFF.

The CDR3 spells CASSLEGGETQYF. The CDR3 DNA reads TGCGCCAGCAGCTTGGAAGGCGGAGAGACCCAGTACTTC. The gene calls are TRBV5-1 and TRBJ2-5; D is ambiguous. This CDR3 region has 13 residues. With 0 bases removed from V and 4 bases from J, the gap between germline ends came to 7 bases. Germline CDR1 SGHRS, CDR2 YFSETQ.

The CDR3 spells CASSPRGPGNTIYF. CDR3 DNA: TGTGCCAGCAGCCCCAGGGGGCCTGGAAACACCATATATTTT. This chain uses TRBV7-9 with TRBJ1-3; TRBD1 agrees at 8 bases. CDR3 length: 14 amino acids. With 5 bases clipped from V and 2 bases from J, the junction kept 2 bases outside the gene matches. Germline assignment: CDR1 SEHNR and CDR2 FQNEAQ (reference sequence).

The CDR3 spells CASSISGTYNEQFF. CDR3 nucleotides: TGTGCCAGTAGTATTTCCGGGACTTACAATGAGCAGTTCTTC. The chain carries TRBV19 and TRBJ2-1; weak D call: TRBD2 (6 bases). CDR1 is LNHDA, CDR2 SQIVND, per germline (reference sequence). The V gene lost 3 bases and the J gene lost 4 bases, with 10 bases spanning the gap. This CDR3 has 14 residues.

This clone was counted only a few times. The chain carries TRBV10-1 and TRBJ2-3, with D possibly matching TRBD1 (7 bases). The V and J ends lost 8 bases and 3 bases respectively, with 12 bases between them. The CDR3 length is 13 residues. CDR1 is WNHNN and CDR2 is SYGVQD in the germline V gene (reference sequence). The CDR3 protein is CASGQGGTDTQYF. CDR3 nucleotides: TGCGCCAGCGGTCAGGGGGGAACAGATACGCAGTATTTT.

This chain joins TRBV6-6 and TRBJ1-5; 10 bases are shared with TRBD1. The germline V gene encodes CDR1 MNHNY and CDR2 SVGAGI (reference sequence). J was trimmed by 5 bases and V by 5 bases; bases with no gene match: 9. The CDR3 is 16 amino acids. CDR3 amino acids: CASSKGQGYLYQPQHF. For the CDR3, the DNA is TGTGCCAGCAGTAAGGGACAGGGGTATCTATATCAGCCCCAGCATTTT.

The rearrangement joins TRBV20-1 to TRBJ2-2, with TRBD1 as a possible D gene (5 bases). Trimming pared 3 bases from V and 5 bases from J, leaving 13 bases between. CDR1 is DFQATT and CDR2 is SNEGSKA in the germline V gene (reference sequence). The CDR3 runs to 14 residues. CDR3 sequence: CSASDPGLTGELFF. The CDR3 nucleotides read TGCAGTGCTAGTGACCCAGGGTTGACCGGGGAGCTGTTTTTT.

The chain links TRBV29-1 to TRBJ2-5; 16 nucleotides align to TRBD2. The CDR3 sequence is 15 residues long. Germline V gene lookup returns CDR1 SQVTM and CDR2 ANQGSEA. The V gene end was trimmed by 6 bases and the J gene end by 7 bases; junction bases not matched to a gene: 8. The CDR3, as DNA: TGCAGCGTCTTGGGACTAGCGGGGGGGCTGGGGACCCAGTACTTC. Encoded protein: CSVLGLAGGLGTQYF. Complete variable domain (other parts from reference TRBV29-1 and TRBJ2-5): SAVISQKPSRDICQRGTSLTIQCQVDSQVTMMFWYRQQPGQSLTLIATANQGSEATYESGFVIDKFPISRPNLTFSTLTVSNMSPEDSSIYLCSVLGLAGGLGTQYFGPGTRLLVL.

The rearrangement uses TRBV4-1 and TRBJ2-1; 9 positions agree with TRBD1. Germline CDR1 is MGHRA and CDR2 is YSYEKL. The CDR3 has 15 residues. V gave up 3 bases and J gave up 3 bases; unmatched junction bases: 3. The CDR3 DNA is TGCGCCAGCAGCCAGAGGACAGGGGACTACAATGAGCAGTTCTTC. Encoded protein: CASSQRTGDYNEQFF.

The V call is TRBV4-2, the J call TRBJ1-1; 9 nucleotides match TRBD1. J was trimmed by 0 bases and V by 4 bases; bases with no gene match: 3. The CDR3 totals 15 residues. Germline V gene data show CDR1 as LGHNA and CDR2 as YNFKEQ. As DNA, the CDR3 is TGTGCCAGCAGCCCCAACAGGGGGCTGAACACTGAAGCTTTCTTT. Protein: CASSPNRGLNTEAFF.

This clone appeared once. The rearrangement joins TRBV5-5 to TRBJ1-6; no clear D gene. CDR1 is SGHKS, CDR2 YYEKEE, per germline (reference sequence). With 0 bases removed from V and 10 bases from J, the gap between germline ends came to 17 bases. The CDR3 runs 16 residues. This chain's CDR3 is CASSLVVSTNGSPLHF. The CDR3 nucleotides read TGTGCCAGCAGCTTGGTTGTGTCAACAAACGGGTCACCCCTCCACTTT.

CDR3 coding DNA: TGTGCCAGCAGTTACATGGCAGGAGGGAATTCACCCCTCCACTTT. Amino acid sequence: CASSYMAGGNSPLHF. J is TRBJ1-6 and V is TRBV6-5; D not resolved. Trimming left V 2 bases short and J 7 bases short, with 12 bases between. The CDR3 contains 15 residues. The germline gives CDR1 MNHEY, CDR2 SVGAGI.

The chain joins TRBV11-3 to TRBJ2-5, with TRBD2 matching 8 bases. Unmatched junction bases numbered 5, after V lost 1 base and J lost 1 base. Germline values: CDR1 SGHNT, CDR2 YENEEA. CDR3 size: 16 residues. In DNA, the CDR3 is TGTGCCAGCAGCTTAGGTGCTAGCGGGCCCCAAGAGACCCAGTACTTC. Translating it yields CASSLGASGPQETQYF. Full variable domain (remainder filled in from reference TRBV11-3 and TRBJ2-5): EAGVVQSPRYKIIEKKQPVAFWCNPISGHNTLYWYLQNLGQGPELLIRYENEEAVDDSQLPKDRFSAERLKGVDSTLKIQPAELGDSAVYLCASSLGASGPQETQYFGPGTRLLVL.

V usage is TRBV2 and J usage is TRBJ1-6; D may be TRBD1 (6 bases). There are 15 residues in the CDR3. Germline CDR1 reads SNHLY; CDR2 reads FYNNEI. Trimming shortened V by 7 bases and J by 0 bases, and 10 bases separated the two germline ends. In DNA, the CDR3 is TGTGCCAGCACCGACAGGAGCTCCTATAATTCACCCCTCCACTTT. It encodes CASTDRSSYNSPLHF.

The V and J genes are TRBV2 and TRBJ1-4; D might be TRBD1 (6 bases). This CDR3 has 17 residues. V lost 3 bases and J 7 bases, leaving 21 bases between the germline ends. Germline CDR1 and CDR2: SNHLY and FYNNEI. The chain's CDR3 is CASSEGAGRLKGEKLFF. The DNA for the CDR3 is TGTGCCAGCAGTGAGGGGGCCGGTCGATTGAAAGGTGAAAAACTGTTTTTT. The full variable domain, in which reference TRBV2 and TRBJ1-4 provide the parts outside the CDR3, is EPEVTQTPSHQVTQMGQEVILRCVPISNHLYFYWYRQILGQKVEFLVSFYNNEISEKSEIFDDQFSVERPDGSNFTLKIRSTKLEDSAMYFCASSEGAGRLKGEKLFFGSGTQLSVL.

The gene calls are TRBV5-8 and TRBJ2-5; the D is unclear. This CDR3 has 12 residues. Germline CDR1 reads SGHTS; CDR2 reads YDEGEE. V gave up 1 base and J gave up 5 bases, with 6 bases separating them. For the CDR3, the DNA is TGTGCCAGCAGCTTGCGGTCGGAGACCCAGTACTTC. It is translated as CASSLRSETQYF.

CDR3 sequence reads: CASSKGGVEDTEAFF. For the CDR3, the DNA is TGTGCCAGCAGCAAAGGGGGGGTTGAAGACACTGAAGCTTTCTTT. The V gene is TRBV21-1, the J gene TRBJ1-1. TRBV21-1 is labeled a pseudogene. This CDR3 is 15 amino acids long.

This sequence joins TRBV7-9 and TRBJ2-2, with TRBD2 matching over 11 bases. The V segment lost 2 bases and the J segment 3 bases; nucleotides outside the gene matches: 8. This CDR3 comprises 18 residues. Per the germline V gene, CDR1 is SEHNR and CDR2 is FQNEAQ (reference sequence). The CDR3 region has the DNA TGTGCCAGCAGCTTAATTGTAGCGGGGGGGCCCGACACCGGGGAGCTGTTTTTT. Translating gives CASSLIVAGGPDTGELFF.

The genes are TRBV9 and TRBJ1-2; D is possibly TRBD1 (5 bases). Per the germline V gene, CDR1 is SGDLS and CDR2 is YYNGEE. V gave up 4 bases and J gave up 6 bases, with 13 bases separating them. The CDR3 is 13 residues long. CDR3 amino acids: CASSSRPGDGYTF. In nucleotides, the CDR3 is TGTGCCAGCAGCTCCCGGCCGGGGGATGGCTACACCTTC.

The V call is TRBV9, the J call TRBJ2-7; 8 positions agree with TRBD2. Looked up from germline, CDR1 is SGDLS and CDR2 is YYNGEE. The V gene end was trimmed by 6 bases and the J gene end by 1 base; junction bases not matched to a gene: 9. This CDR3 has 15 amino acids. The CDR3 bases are TGTGCCAGCACCCTCGGAGCGGGGGATTCCTACGAGCAGTACTTC. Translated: CASTLGAGDSYEQYF.

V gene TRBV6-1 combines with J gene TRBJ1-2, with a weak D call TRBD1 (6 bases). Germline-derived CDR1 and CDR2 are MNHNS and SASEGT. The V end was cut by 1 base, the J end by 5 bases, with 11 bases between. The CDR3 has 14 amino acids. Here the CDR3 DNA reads TGTGCCAGCAGTGAAGACTGGACAGATTATGGCTACACCTTC. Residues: CASSEDWTDYGYTF.

CDR3 DNA: TGTGCCAGCAGTTACTCGAGCGGAGGGAGCAATCAGCCCCAGCATTTT. Translation: CASSYSSGGSNQPQHF. The chain carries TRBV6-5 and TRBJ1-5, with D unclear. Per germline, CDR1 MNHEY and CDR2 SVGAGI. This CDR3 region has 16 residues. Deletions cut 0 bases from V and 1 base from J, with 10 bases between.

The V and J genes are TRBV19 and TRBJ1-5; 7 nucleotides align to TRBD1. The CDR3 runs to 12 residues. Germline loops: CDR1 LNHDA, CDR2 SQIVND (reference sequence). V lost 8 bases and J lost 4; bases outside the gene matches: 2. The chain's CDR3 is CASGTENQPQHF. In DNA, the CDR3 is TGTGCCAGTGGGACAGAGAATCAGCCCCAGCATTTT.

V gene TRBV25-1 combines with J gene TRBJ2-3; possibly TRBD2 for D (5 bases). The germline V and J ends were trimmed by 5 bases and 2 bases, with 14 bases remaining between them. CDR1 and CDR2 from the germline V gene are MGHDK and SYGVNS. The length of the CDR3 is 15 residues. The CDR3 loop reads CASSSQVGITDTQYF. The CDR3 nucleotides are TGTGCCAGCAGTTCCCAAGTCGGGATCACAGATACGCAGTATTTT.

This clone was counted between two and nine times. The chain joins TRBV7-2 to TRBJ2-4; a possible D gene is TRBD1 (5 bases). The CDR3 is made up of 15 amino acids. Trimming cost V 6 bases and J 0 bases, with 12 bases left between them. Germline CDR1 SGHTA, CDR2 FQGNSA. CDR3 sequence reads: CASSQVRVAKNIQYF. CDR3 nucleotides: TGTGCCAGCAGTCAAGTCAGGGTAGCCAAAAACATTCAGTACTTC.

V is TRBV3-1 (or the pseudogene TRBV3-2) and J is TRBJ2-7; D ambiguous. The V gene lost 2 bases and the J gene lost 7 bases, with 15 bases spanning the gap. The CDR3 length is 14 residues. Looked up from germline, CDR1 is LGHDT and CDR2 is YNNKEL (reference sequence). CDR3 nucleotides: TGTGCCAGCAGCCAAACCGGCGTAAGAGGTGAGCAGTACTTC. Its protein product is CASSQTGVRGEQYF.

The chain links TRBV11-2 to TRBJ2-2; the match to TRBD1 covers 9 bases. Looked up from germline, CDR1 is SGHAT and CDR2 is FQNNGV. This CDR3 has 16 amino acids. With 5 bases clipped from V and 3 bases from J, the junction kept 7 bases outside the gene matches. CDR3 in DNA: TGTGCCAGCAGCCGCGAGGGACAGGGCTACACCGGGGAGCTGTTTTTT. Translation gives CASSREGQGYTGELFF.